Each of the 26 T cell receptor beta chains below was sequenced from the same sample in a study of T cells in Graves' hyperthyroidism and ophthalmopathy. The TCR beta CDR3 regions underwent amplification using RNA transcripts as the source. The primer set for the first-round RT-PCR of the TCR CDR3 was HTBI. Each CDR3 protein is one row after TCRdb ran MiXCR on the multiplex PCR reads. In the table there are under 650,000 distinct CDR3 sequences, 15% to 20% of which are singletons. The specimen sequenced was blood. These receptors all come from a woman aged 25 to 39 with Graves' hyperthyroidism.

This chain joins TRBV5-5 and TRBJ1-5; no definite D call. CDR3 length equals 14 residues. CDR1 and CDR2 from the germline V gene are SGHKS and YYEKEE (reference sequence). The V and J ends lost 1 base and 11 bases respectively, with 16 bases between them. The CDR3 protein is CASSLPDPLWAQHF. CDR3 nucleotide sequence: TGTGCCAGCAGCTTGCCGGACCCCCTTTGGGCCCAGCATTTT.

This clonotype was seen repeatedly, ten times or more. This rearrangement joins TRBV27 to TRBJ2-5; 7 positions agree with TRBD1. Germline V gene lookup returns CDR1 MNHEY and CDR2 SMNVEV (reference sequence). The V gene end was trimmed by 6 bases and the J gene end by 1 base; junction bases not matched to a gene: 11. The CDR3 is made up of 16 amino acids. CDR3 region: CASSSRQGRGQETQYF. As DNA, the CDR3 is TGTGCCAGCAGCAGCAGACAGGGTAGGGGCCAAGAGACCCAGTACTTC.

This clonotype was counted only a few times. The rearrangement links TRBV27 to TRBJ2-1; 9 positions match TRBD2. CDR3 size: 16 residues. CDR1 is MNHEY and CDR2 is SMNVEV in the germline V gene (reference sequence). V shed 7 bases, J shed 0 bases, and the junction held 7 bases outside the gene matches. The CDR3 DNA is TGTGCCAGCAACCCTATAGCGGGAGTCTCCTACAATGAGCAGTTCTTC. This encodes CASNPIAGVSYNEQFF.

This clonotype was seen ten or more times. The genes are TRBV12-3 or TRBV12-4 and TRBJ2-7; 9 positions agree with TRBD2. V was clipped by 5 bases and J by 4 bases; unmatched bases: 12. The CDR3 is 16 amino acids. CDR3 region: CASSPEGREGLYEQYF. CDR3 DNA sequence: TGTGCCAGCAGTCCCGAAGGGCGGGAGGGTTTATACGAGCAGTACTTC.

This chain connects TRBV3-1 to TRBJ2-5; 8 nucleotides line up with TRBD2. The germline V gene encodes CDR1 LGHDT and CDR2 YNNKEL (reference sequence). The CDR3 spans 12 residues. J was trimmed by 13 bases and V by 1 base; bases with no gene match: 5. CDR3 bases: TGTGCCAGCAGCCAAGGTCAGCTAGCGGGGTACTTC. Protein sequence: CASSQGQLAGYF.

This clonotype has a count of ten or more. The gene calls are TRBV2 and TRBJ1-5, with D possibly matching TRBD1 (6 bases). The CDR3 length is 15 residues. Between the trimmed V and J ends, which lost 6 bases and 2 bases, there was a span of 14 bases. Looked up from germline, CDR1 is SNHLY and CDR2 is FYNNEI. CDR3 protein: CASSTQGGGNQPQHF. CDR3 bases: TGTGCCAGCAGCACACAGGGAGGGGGCAATCAGCCCCAGCATTTT.

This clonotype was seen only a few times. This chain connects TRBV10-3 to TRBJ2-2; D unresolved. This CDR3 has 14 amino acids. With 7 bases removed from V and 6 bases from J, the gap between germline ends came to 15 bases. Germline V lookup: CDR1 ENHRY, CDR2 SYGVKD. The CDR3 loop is CAIKTAGPAGELFF. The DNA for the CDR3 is TGTGCCATCAAGACGGCCGGACCCGCCGGGGAGCTGTTTTTT.

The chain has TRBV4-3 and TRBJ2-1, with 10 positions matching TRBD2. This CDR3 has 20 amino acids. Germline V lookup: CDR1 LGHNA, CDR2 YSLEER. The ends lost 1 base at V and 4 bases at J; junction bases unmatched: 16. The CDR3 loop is CASSQVLAGLAQTTYNEQFF. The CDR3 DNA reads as TGCGCCAGCAGCCAAGTACTAGCGGGACTAGCGCAGACTACTTACAATGAGCAGTTCTTC.

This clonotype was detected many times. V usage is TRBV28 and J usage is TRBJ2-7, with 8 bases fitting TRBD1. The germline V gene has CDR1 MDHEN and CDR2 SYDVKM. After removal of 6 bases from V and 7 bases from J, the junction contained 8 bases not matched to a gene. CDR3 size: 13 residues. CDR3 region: CASSSYRGWEQYF. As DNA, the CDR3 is TGTGCCAGCAGCTCCTACAGGGGGTGGGAGCAGTACTTC.

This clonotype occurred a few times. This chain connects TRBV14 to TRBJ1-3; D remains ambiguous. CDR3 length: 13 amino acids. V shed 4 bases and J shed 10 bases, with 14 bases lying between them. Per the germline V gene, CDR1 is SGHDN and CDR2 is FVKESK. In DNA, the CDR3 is TGTGCCAGCAGCCCGAGGCTTACAGATACCATATATTTT. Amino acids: CASSPRLTDTIYF.

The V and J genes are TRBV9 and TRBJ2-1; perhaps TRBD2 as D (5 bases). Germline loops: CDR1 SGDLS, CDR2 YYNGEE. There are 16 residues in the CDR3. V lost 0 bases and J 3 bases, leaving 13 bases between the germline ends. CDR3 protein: CASSVVGSAIYNEQFF. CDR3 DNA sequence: TGTGCCAGCAGCGTAGTGGGTAGCGCCATCTACAATGAGCAGTTCTTC.

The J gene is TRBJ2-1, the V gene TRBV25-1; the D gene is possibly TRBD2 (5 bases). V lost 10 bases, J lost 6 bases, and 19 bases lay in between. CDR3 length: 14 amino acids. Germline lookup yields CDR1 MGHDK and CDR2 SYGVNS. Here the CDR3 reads CATPVLWTLNEQFF. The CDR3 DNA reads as TGTGCCACCCCTGTTCTCTGGACTCTCAATGAGCAGTTCTTC.

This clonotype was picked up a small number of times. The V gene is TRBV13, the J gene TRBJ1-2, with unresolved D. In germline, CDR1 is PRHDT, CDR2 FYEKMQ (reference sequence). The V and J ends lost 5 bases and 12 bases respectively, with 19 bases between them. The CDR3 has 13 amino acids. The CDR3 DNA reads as TGTGCCAGCAGCCCTGAGACGGGATATACTCACACCTTC. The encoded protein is CASSPETGYTHTF. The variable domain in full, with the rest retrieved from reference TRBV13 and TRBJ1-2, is AAGVIQSPRHLIKEKRETATLKCYPIPRHDTVYWYQQGPGQDPQFLISFYEKMQSDKGSIPDRFSAQQFSDYHSELNMSSLELGDSALYFCASSPETGYTHTFGSGTRLTVV.

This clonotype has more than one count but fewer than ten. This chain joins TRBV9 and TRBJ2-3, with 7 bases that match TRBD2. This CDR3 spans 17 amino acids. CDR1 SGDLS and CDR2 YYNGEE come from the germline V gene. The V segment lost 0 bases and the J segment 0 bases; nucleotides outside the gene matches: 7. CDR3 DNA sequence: TGTGCCAGCAGCGTAGGGGAGGGAGGCCTTAGCACAGATACGCAGTATTTT. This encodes CASSVGEGGLSTDTQYF. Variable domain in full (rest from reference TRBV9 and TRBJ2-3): DSGVTQTPKHLITATGQRVTLRCSPRSGDLSVYWYQQSLDQGLQFLIQYYNGEERAKGNILERFSAQQFPDLHSELNLSSLELGDSALYFCASSVGEGGLSTDTQYFGPGTRLTVL.

The CDR3 is CSARDRRGYEQYF. CDR3 nucleotide sequence: TGCAGTGCTAGAGATAGACGGGGCTACGAGCAGTACTTC. The chain employs TRBV20-1 and TRBJ2-7; D is perhaps TRBD2 (5 bases). Trimming stripped 0 bases from V and 3 bases from J, with 9 bases between. The CDR3 extends over 13 amino acids. Germline CDR1 is DFQATT and CDR2 is SNEGSKA (reference sequence).

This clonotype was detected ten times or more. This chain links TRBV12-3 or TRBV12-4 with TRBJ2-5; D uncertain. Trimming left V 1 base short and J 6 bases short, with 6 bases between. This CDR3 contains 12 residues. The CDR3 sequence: CASSLVEKTQYF. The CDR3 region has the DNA TGTGCCAGCAGTTTAGTGGAGAAGACCCAGTACTTC.

The CDR3 coding sequence is TGTGCCAGCAGCTACAGGAGCGGGCAGTACTTC. It is translated as CASSYRSGQYF. This chain links TRBV11-2 with TRBJ2-7, with D tentatively TRBD1 or TRBD2 (5 bases each). Trimming cost V 4 bases and J 9 bases, with 10 bases left between them. The germline gives CDR1 SGHAT, CDR2 FQNNGV. The CDR3 totals 11 residues.

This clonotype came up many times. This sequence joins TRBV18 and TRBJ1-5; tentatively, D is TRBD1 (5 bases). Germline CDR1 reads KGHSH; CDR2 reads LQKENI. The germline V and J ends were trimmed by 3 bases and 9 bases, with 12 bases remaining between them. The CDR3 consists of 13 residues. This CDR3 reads CASSPAGHGPQHF. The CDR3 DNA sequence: TGTGCCAGCTCACCTGCAGGGCATGGGCCCCAGCATTTT.

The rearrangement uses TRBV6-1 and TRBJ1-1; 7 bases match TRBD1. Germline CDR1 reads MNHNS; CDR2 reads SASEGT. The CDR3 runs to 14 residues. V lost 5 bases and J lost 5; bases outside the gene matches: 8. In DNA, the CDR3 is TGTGCCAGCAGTTTCGACAGGGCGGGAACTGAAGCTTTCTTT. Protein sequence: CASSFDRAGTEAFF.

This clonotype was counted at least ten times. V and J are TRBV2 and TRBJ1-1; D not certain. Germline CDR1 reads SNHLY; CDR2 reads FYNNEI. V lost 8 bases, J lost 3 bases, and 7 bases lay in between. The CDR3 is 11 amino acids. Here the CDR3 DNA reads TGTGCCAGCCACAGAGACACTGAAGCTTTCTTT. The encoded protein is CASHRDTEAFF.

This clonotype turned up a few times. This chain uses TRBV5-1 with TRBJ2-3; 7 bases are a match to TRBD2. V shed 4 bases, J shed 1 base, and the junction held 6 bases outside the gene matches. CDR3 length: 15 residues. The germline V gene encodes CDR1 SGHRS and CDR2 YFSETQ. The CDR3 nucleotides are TGCGCCAGCAGCAAACTAGCGAGAGGCACAGATACGCAGTATTTT. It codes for CASSKLARGTDTQYF.

CDR3 sequence: CATSPTEGNQPQHF. The DNA for the CDR3 is TGTGCCACCAGCCCGACAGAGGGAAATCAGCCCCAGCATTTT. The V call is TRBV24-1, the J call TRBJ1-5, with D possibly TRBD1 on 5 matching bases. The germline V gene has CDR1 KGHDR and CDR2 SFDVKD. The V end was cut by 7 bases, the J end by 4 bases, with 13 bases between. The CDR3 is 14 amino acids.

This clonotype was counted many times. The CDR3 sequence: CASSFASSYEQYF. As DNA, the CDR3 is TGTGCCAGCAGCTTCGCCAGCAGCTACGAGCAGTACTTC. The V and J genes are TRBV7-2 and TRBJ2-7, with D hard to call. From germline, CDR1 is SGHTA and CDR2 FQGNSA. The CDR3 has 13 amino acids. V was clipped by 3 bases and J by 3 bases, with 9 bases between them.

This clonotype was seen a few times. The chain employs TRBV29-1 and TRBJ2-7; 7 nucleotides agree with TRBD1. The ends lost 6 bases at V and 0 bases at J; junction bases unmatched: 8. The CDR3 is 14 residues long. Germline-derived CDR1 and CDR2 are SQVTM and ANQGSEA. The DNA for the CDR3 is TGCAGCGTCGACCCGACAGGGAGCTCCTACGAGCAGTACTTC. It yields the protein CSVDPTGSSYEQYF.

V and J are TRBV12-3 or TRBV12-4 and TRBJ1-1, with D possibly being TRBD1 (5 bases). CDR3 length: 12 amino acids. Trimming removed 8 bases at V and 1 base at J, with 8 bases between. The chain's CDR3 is CASCRGNTEAFF. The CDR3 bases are TGTGCCAGCTGTAGGGGGAACACTGAAGCTTTCTTT.

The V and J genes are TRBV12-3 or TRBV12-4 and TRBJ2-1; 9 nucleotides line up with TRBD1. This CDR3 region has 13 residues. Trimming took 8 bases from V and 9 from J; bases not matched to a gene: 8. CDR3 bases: TGTGCCAGCGGAGGACAGGGGAAGGGTGAGCAGTTCTTC. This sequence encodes CASGGQGKGEQFF.